This TCR beta chain was observed in a study of blood T cell repertoires in COVID-19. Study-wide context: Sites across the United States, Italy and Spain contributed samples from acute and convalescent COVID-19. PBMCs, B-cell-depleted T cells, or T cells were the source of the cDNA or gDNA that made up the material.

Of note for this clone: The limits of the CDR3 on the DNA are not certain, so only TCRdb's listed CDR3 is given.

The study drew participants aged about 18 to 89 years from 24 US areas. Grouping used clinical history reported by participants in a survey and questionnaire. The germline CDR1 and CDR2 sequences are SGHVS and FNYEAQ. The CDR3 is 14 residues long, counting both termini. Sequencing was performed with immunoSEQ multiplex PCR; in TCRdb, only in-frame clones are kept and a portion is missing. The sample has about 220,000 clones, roughly 88% seen once. The specimen was PBMCs or T cells enriched from blood (not recorded which). The sequence came from a woman aged 40 to 50 with acute COVID-19. The gene calls are TRBV7-6 and TRBJ1-3. CDR3 region: CASSSSGAGNTIYF.